This TCR beta chain comes out of a study of OX40 agonist ivuxolimab in advanced cancers. The overall study: Earlier treatment with anti-PD-1, anti-PD-L1 or anti-CTLA-4 was permitted, and 35% to 40% had received some. Regarding the study as a whole: The study observed clonal expansion of CD4+ and CD8+ blood T cells by week 6 at 0.1 to 3.0 mg/kg.

The CDR3 spans 15 residues. Trimming left V 0 bases short and J 3 bases short, with 9 bases between. Germline CDR1 reads LGHNA; CDR2 reads YSLEER. This table comes from immunoSEQ multiplex PCR, and its TCRdb copy is limited to in-frame clones, with some not included. This table holds more than 80,000 clones, approximately 90% found once. Worth noting for this clone: Its antigen is currently unknown.

Patients with a history of autoimmune disease or on systemic immunosuppression were excluded. The sample was CD4+ or CD8+ T cells sorted from blood, taken in a trial of the OX40 agonist ivuxolimab. This chain joins TRBV4-3 and TRBJ2-1, with D tentatively TRBD2 (6 bases). The clonotype comes from an adult with an advanced solid tumor such as melanoma, head and neck, liver or kidney cancer. This CDR3 is CASSQEGGNYNEQFF. CDR3 in DNA: TGCGCCAGCAGCCAAGAAGGCGGGAACTACAATGAGCAGTTCTTC.